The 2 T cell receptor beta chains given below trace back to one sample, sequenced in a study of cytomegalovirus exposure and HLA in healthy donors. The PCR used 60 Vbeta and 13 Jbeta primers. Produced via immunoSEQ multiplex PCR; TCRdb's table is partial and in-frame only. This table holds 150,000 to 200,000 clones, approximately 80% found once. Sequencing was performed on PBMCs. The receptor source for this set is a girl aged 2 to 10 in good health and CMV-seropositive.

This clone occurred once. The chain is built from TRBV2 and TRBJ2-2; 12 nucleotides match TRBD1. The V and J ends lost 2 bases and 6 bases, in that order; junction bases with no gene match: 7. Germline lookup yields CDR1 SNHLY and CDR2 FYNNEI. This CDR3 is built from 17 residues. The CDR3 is CASSEWDRGPRPGELFF. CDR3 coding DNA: TGTGCCAGCAGTGAATGGGACAGGGGGCCTAGACCCGGGGAGCTGTTTTTT. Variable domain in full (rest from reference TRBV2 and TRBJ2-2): EPEVTQTPSHQVTQMGQEVILRCVPISNHLYFYWYRQILGQKVEFLVSFYNNEISEKSEIFDDQFSVERPDGSNFTLKIRSTKLEDSAMYFCASSEWDRGPRPGELFFGEGSRLTVL.

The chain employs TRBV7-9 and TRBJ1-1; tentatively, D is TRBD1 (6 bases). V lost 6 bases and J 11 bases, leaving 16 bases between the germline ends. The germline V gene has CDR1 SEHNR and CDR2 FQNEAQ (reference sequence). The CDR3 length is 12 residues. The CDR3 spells CASREFGTSAFF. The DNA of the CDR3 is TGTGCCAGCAGAGAGTTCGGGACATCGGCTTTCTTT.